These T cell receptor beta chains were read from a single sample in a study of OX40 agonist ivuxolimab in advanced cancers. Using immunoSEQ multiplex PCR, the repertoire was profiled, and TCRdb retains in-frame clones only, with some absent. Of 60,000 to 90,000 clones listed, about 88% are singletons. The material sequenced was CD4+ or CD8+ T cells sorted from blood, taken in a trial of the OX40 agonist ivuxolimab. The receptors here all came from an adult with an advanced solid tumor such as melanoma, head and neck, liver or kidney cancer. Each CDR3 is given with its conserved first and last residue. The order of the fields is D gene, V gene, J gene, clone size, CDR3 protein, CDR3 DNA. A D gene is named only where the DNA matches it firmly. A row's size may be missing; if present it is once, few, many or a size class.

d_call: NA
v_call: TRBV5-1
j_call: TRBJ2-3
clone_size: NA
cdr3_aa: CASSPPTATDTQYF
cdr3_nt: TGCGCCAGCAGCCCCCCGACGGCCACAGATACGCAGTATTTT

d_call: NA
v_call: TRBV28
j_call: TRBJ2-1
clone_size: NA
cdr3_aa: CASNRGGPPNNNEQFF
cdr3_nt: TGTGCCAGCAACCGGGGAGGACCCCCCAATAACAATGAGCAGTTCTTC

d_call: TRBD1
v_call: TRBV6-5
j_call: TRBJ1-2
clone_size: NA
cdr3_aa: CASGPGQPWAYGYTF
cdr3_nt: TGTGCCAGCGGCCCGGGACAGCCGTGGGCTTATGGCTACACCTTC

d_call: TRBD1
v_call: TRBV6-5
j_call: TRBJ1-2
clone_size: NA
cdr3_aa: CASRGRGRGDYGYTF
cdr3_nt: TGTGCCAGCCGTGGGAGAGGCAGGGGGGACTATGGCTACACCTTC

d_call: NA
v_call: TRBV14
j_call: TRBJ2-2
clone_size: NA
cdr3_aa: CASSQVATAGELFF
cdr3_nt: TGTGCCAGCAGCCAAGTAGCTACCGCCGGGGAGCTGTTTTTT

d_call: NA
v_call: TRBV12-5
j_call: TRBJ2-5
clone_size: once
cdr3_aa: CASGLGDGGQETQYF
cdr3_nt: TGTGCTAGTGGTTTGGGGGACGGAGGTCAAGAGACCCAGTACTTC

d_call: NA
v_call: TRBV28
j_call: TRBJ2-7
clone_size: NA
cdr3_aa: CASNLRDTLSQYF
cdr3_nt: TGTGCCAGCAACCTACGGGACACCCTAAGCCAGTACTTC

d_call: NA
v_call: TRBV11-3
j_call: TRBJ1-2
clone_size: NA
cdr3_aa: CASSRSLGGNGYTF
cdr3_nt: TGTGCCAGCAGCCGGTCTTTAGGGGGTAACGGCTACACCTTC

d_call: NA
v_call: TRBV7-9
j_call: TRBJ2-7
clone_size: NA
cdr3_aa: CASSLWSSYEQYF
cdr3_nt: TGTGCCAGCAGCCTATGGTCCTCCTACGAGCAGTACTTC

d_call: NA
v_call: TRBV5-1
j_call: TRBJ2-5
clone_size: NA
cdr3_aa: CASSGMGETQYF
cdr3_nt: TGCGCCAGCTCTGGGATGGGGGAGACCCAGTACTTC

d_call: NA
v_call: TRBV6-5
j_call: TRBJ1-1
clone_size: NA
cdr3_aa: CASTTEGGTAFF
cdr3_nt: TGTGCCAGCACTACCGAGGGGGGTACGGCTTTCTTT

d_call: NA
v_call: TRBV5-1
j_call: TRBJ2-5
clone_size: NA
cdr3_aa: CASSLAGQGASGNSALRETQYF
cdr3_nt: TGCGCCAGCAGCTTGGCCGGACAGGGAGCTAGCGGGAACTCGGCCTTGCGAGAGACCCAGTACTTC

d_call: NA
v_call: TRBV6-5
j_call: TRBJ1-1
clone_size: NA
cdr3_aa: CASSYSSQPGRAFF
cdr3_nt: TGTGCCAGCAGTTACTCGTCGCAGCCGGGAAGGGCTTTCTTT

d_call: NA
v_call: TRBV10-3
j_call: TRBJ2-1
clone_size: once
cdr3_aa: CAISESGRSYNEQFF
cdr3_nt: TGTGCCATCAGTGAGTCGGGCAGGTCCTACAATGAGCAGTTCTTC

d_call: NA
v_call: TRBV7-2
j_call: TRBJ2-2
clone_size: NA
cdr3_aa: CASSLVGPVTGELFF
cdr3_nt: TGTGCCAGCAGCTTAGTGGGCCCAGTGACCGGGGAGCTGTTTTTT

d_call: NA
v_call: TRBV27
j_call: TRBJ2-5
clone_size: NA
cdr3_aa: CASSLSGLETQYF
cdr3_nt: TGTGCCAGCAGTTTGTCGGGGTTGGAGACCCAGTACTTC

d_call: NA
v_call: TRBV9
j_call: TRBJ2-2
clone_size: NA
cdr3_aa: CASSVRLHTGELFF
cdr3_nt: TGTGCCAGCAGCGTACGACTCCACACCGGGGAGCTGTTTTTT